The source of this TCR beta chain is a study of T cell changes during pregnancy in multiple sclerosis. Measured with immunoSEQ multiplex PCR; TCRdb has only the in-frame clones, and not every one. The sample gives fewer than 85,000 clones, 93% of which show up once; roughly 2.5% is in the top ten. Germline lookup yields CDR1 MNHNS and CDR2 SASEGT. The CDR3 length is 16 residues. After removal of 4 bases from V and 6 bases from J, the junction contained 10 bases not matched to a gene. The TCR sequence derives from a female donor with multiple sclerosis, enrolled in a pregnancy study. Sequences were derived from peripheral blood, sampled in the second trimester of pregnancy. J is TRBJ2-5 and V is TRBV6-1; 11 bases line up with TRBD1. The CDR3 DNA is TGTGCCAGCAGTGGAGGACAGGGGGCGGTCCTGCAGACCCAGTACTTC. Protein sequence: CASSGGQGAVLQTQYF.